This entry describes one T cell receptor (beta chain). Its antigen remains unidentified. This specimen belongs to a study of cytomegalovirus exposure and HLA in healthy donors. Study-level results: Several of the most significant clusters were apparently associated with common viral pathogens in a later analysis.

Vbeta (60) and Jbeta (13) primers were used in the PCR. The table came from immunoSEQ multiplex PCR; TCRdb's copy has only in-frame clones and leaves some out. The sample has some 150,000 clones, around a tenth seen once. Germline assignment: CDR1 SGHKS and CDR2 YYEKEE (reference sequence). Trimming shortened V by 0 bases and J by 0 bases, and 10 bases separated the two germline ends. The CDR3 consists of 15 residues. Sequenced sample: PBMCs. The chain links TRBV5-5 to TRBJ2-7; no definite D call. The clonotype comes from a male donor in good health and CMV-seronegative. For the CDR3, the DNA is TGTGCCAGCAGCTTGGGTGGCATCAGCTCCTACGAGCAGTACTTC. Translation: CASSLGGISSYEQYF. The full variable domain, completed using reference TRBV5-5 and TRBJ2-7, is DAGVTQSPTHLIKTRGQQVTLRCSPISGHKSVSWYQQVLGQGPQFIFQYYEKEERGRGNFPDRFSARQFPNYSSELNVNALLLGDSALYLCASSLGGISSYEQYFGPGTRLTVT.